One and the same sample provided the 16 T cell receptor beta chains below, sequenced in a study of T cells expressing NK-cell markers. After re-calling the 5' RACE reads, TCRdb lists one entry per CDR3 protein, DNA absent. The ten most abundant clones cover over 9.5% of a sample with around 8,000 distinct CDR3 sequences. Specimen: blood T cells: a sorted CD56 or NKG2C T cell subset, CD4+ or CD8+ T cells, or bulk PBMC T cells (not recorded which). The origin of the receptors is a man younger than 35 in good health.

The chain has TRBV19 and TRBJ2-1; there is no DNA to check the TCRdb D call of TRBD2. This CDR3 region has 12 residues. Germline CDR1 LNHDA, CDR2 SQIVND (reference sequence). CDR3 sequence: CAATGVLNEQFF.

The genes are TRBV30 and TRBJ1-1; TCRdb indicates TRBD1, and absent DNA this call remains unverified. This CDR3 has 12 amino acids. Looked up from germline, CDR1 is GTSNPN and CDR2 is SVGIG (reference sequence). The CDR3: CAWSAGDTEAFF. Using reference TRBV30 and TRBJ1-1 for the parts outside the CDR3, the full variable domain is SQTIHQWPATLVQPVGSPLSLECTVEGTSNPNLYWYRQAAGRGLQLLFYSVGIGQISSEVPQNLSASRPQDRQFILSSKKLLLSDSGFYLCAWSAGDTEAFFGQGTRLTVV.

The chain carries TRBV5-4 and TRBJ2-1; TCRdb gives TRBD1 as the D gene, but with no DNA this cannot be confirmed. CDR1 and CDR2 from the germline V gene are SGHNT and YYREEE (reference sequence). The CDR3 covers 15 residues. The CDR3 reads CASSLVGQGGNEQFF.

The rearrangement uses TRBV12-3 or TRBV12-4 and TRBJ2-1. The CDR3 is 13 residues long. The CDR3 reads CASTSVASGEQFF.

V usage is TRBV2 and J usage is TRBJ2-3; TCRdb proposes TRBD1, but this gene call is untestable without DNA. The length of the CDR3 is 15 residues. Germline loops: CDR1 SNHLY, CDR2 FYNNEI. CDR3 protein: CASTRQGANTDTQYF.

The rearrangement links TRBV28 to TRBJ2-7; the TRBD1 assignment by TCRdb is unverifiable without DNA. Germline V gene sequence: CDR1 MDHEN, CDR2 SYDVKM. The CDR3 has 14 amino acids. The CDR3 here is CASSAQTGTYEQYF.

The chain joins TRBV10-1 to TRBJ1-2. The CDR3 contains 16 residues. Germline-derived CDR1 and CDR2 are WNHNN and SYGVQD (reference sequence). The CDR3 protein is CASSESPRAGTNGYTF.

This chain links TRBV5-6 with TRBJ1-1. The germline V gene has CDR1 SGHDT and CDR2 YYEEEE. The CDR3 covers 15 residues. Here the CDR3 reads CASSLAEVRDTEAFF.

Considering frequency, this clonotype is medium-sized. V usage is TRBV20-1 and J usage is TRBJ2-7; no DNA is available, so the TRBD2 call from TCRdb remains unchecked. The CDR3 covers 14 residues. The germline V gene encodes CDR1 DFQATT and CDR2 SNEGSKA (reference sequence). This CDR3 reads CSARLTSSSGGQYF.

This chain's CDR3 is CASSQDRRFSNEQFF. The rearrangement links TRBV4-1 to TRBJ2-1. This CDR3 has 15 amino acids. CDR1 is MGHRA and CDR2 is YSYEKL in the germline V gene.

The rearrangement joins TRBV4-3 to TRBJ2-1; without DNA, the TCRdb call of TRBD2 cannot be checked. CDR3 length equals 15 residues. Germline CDR1 and CDR2: LGHNA and YSLEER. CDR3 sequence reads: CASSQGTRLRNEQFF.

This clonotype ranks as large in terms of frequency. The gene calls are TRBV12-3 or TRBV12-4 and TRBJ2-1. The length of the CDR3 is 11 residues. CDR3: CASRGANEQFF.

This chain joins TRBV28 and TRBJ1-5; TCRdb lists TRBD1, though no DNA is available to test this call. This CDR3 spans 16 amino acids. Per germline, CDR1 MDHEN and CDR2 SYDVKM. The CDR3 region is CASSFETGQGHQPQHF.

This chain joins TRBV27 and TRBJ1-1; the D call from TCRdb, TRBD1, cannot be confirmed without DNA. The CDR3 is 15 residues long. Germline loops: CDR1 MNHEY, CDR2 SMNVEV (reference sequence). CDR3: CASSWDRVRDTEAFF.

The rearrangement joins TRBV6-1 to TRBJ2-5; TCRdb calls TRBD2, which cannot be checked without DNA. Germline CDR1 reads MNHNS; CDR2 reads SASEGT. The CDR3 runs to 16 residues. The CDR3 loop reads CASSPPGLAEKETQYF.

By frequency, this clonotype registers medium-sized (0.01 to 0.1%). V gene TRBV10-2 combines with J gene TRBJ1-2. CDR3 length equals 13 residues. Germline assignment: CDR1 WSHSY and CDR2 SAAADI. The CDR3 loop is CASGKDLNYGYTF.